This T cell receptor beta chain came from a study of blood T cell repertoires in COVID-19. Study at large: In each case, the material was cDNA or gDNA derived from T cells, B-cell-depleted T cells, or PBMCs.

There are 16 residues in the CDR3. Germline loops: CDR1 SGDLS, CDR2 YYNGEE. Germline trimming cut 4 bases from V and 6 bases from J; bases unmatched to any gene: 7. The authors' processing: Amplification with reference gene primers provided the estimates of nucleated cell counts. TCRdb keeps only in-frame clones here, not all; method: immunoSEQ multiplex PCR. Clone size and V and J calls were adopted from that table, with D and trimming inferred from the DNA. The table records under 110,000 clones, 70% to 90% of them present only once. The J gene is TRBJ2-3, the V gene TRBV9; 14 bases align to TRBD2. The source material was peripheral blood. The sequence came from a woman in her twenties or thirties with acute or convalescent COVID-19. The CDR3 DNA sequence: TGTGCCAGCAGCTCCTCCGGGACTAGCGGGGGCGATACGCAGTATTTT. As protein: CASSSSGTSGGDTQYF. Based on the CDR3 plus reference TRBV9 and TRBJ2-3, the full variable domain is DSGVTQTPKHLITATGQRVTLRCSPRSGDLSVYWYQQSLDQGLQFLIQYYNGEERAKGNILERFSAQQFPDLHSELNLSSLELGDSALYFCASSSSGTSGGDTQYFGPGTRLTVL.